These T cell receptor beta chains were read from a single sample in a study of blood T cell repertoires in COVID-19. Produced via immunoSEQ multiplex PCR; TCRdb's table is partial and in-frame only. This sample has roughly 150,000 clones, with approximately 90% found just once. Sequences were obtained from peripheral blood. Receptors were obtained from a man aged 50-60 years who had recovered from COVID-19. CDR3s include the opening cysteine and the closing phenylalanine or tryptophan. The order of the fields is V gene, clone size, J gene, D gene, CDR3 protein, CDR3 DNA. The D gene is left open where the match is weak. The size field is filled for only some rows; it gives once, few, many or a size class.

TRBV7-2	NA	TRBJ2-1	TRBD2	CASSLSGGPNNEQFF	TGTGCCAGCAGCCTTAGCGGGGGGCCAAACAATGAGCAGTTCTTC
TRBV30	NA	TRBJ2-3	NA	CAWSRAGEQYF	TGTGCCTGGAGTAGAGCTGGTGAGCAGTATTTT
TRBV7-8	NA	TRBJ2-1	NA	CASSQSPGLNNEQFF	TGTGCCAGCAGCCAAAGTCCGGGACTGAACAATGAGCAGTTCTTC
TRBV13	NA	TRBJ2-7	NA	CASSLRTQSSYEQYF	TGTGCCAGCAGCCTTCGGACTCAAAGCTCCTACGAGCAGTACTTC
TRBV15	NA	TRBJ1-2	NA	CATSRPGRGNYGYTF	TGTGCCACCAGCAGGCCTGGGAGGGGGAACTATGGCTACACCTTC
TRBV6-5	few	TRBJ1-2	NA	CASSRTANYGYTF	TGTGCCAGCAGCAGGACAGCAAACTATGGCTACACCTTC
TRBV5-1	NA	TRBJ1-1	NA	CASSLSTGTMNTEAFF	TGCGCCAGCAGCCTATCAACAGGGACCATGAACACTGAAGCTTTCTTT
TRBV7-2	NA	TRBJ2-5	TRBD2	CASGLAGGPEETQYF	TGTGCCAGCGGCCTAGCGGGAGGGCCGGAGGAGACCCAGTACTTC
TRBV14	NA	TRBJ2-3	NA	CASSAWEPTDTQYF	TGTGCCAGCAGCGCTTGGGAGCCCACAGATACGCAGTATTTT
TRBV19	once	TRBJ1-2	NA	CAPKGTMFTNYGYTF	TGTGCCCCCAAGGGGACTATGTTTACTAACTATGGCTACACCTTC
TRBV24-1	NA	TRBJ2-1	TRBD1	CATSDSRRGSYNEQFF	TGTGCCACCAGTGATTCACGCAGGGGGTCCTACAATGAGCAGTTCTTC
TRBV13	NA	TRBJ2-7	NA	CASSLVFSGAYEQYF	TGTGCCAGCAGCTTAGTATTTAGCGGAGCCTACGAGCAGTACTTC
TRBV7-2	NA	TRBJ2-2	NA	CASTVLRNTGELFF	TGTGCCAGCACCGTGTTGAGAAACACCGGGGAGCTGTTTTTT
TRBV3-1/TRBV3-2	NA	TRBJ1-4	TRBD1	CASSQGLRDSNEKLFF	TGTGCCAGCAGCCAAGGATTGCGGGACAGTAATGAAAAACTGTTTTTT
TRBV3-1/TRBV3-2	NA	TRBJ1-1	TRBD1	CASSPRQGGTEAFF	TGTGCCAGCAGCCCCCGACAGGGGGGCACTGAAGCTTTCTTT
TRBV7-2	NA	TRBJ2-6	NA	CASSPQGLKATGANVLTF	TGTGCCAGCAGCCCCCAGGGGTTGAAGGCTACTGGGGCCAACGTCCTGACTTTC
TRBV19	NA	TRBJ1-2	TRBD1	CASSSGQALIYGYTF	TGTGCCAGTAGTTCAGGACAGGCCCTGATCTATGGCTACACCTTC
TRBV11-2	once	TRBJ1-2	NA	CASSLVLGGYGYTF	TGTGCCAGCAGCTTAGTCCTAGGGGGATATGGCTACACCTTC
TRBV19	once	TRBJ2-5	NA	CASSIGPGQETQYF	TGTGCCAGTAGTATAGGGCCTGGCCAAGAGACCCAGTACTTC
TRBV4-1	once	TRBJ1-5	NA	CASSQDLGRGRPQHF	TGCGCCAGCAGCCAAGATCTGGGCAGGGGAAGGCCCCAGCATTTT
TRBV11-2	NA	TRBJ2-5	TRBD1	CASSTRTGSPTQYF	TGTGCCAGCAGCACCCGGACAGGGAGTCCGACCCAGTACTTC
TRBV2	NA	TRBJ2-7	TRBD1	CASQDRGTYEQYF	TGTGCCAGCCAGGACAGGGGGACCTACGAGCAGTACTTC
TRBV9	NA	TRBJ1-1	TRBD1	CASSAQGAVNTEAFF	TGTGCCAGCAGCGCCCAGGGGGCCGTGAACACTGAAGCTTTCTTT
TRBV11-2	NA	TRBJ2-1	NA	CASSSGLAQFF	TGTGCCAGCAGCTCGGGACTTGCTCAGTTCTTC
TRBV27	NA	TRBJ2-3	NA	CASSKGGTDTQYF	TGTGCCAGCTCCAAGGGGGGCACAGATACGCAGTATTTT
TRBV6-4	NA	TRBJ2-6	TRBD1	CASSDPGQGGPGANVLTF	TGTGCCAGCAGTGACCCTGGACAGGGCGGGCCTGGGGCCAACGTCCTGACTTTC
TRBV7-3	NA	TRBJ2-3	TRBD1	CASSPGQGGTDTQYF	TGTGCCAGCAGCCCCGGACAGGGAGGAACAGATACGCAGTATTTT
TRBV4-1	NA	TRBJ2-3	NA	CASSQGGGSRDTQYF	TGCGCCAGCAGCCAAGGCGGAGGGAGCCGAGATACGCAGTATTTT
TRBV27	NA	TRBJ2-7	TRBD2	CASSLGGFDEQYF	TGTGCCAGCAGTTTGGGAGGGTTCGACGAGCAGTACTTC
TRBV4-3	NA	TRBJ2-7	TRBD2	CASSHKLAGGPGLSYEQYF	TGCGCCAGCAGCCATAAACTAGCGGGAGGGCCGGGGCTATCCTACGAGCAGTACTTC
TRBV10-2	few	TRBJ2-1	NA	CASSELVEVGEQFF	TGCGCCAGCAGTGAGTTGGTGGAAGTCGGGGAGCAGTTCTTC
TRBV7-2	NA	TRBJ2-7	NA	CASREAARSSYEQYF	TGTGCCAGCAGGGAGGCGGCAAGGAGCTCCTACGAGCAGTACTTC
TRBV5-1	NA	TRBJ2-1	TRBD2	CASSLVSGVNEQFF	TGCGCCAGCAGCTTGGTTAGCGGGGTAAATGAGCAGTTCTTC
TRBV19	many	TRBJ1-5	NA	CASTPGPGGVQPQHF	TGTGCCAGTACCCCTGGCCCCGGGGGTGTTCAGCCCCAGCATTTT
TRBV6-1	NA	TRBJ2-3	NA	CASSEGIATRTDTQYF	TGTGCCAGCAGTGAAGGCATAGCAACTCGCACAGATACGCAGTATTTT
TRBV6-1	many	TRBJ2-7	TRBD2	CASSERGLPEQYF	TGTGCCAGCAGTGAAAGGGGACTACCCGAGCAGTACTTC
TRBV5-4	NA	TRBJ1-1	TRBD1	CASTRTGENSEAFF	TGTGCCAGCACCCGGACAGGGGAAAACAGTGAAGCTTTCTTT
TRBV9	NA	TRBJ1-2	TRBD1	CASSVGGQGYDGYTF	TGTGCCAGCAGCGTAGGGGGACAGGGGTACGATGGCTACACCTTC
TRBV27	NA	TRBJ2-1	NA	CASSLRGTRDNEQFF	TGTGCCAGCAGTTTACGGGGGACGCGAGACAATGAGCAGTTCTTC
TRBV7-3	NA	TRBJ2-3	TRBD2	CASSPLVAGGSTDTQYF	TGTGCCAGCAGCCCCCTGGTAGCGGGGGGGAGCACAGATACGCAGTATTTT
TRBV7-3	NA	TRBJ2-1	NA	CASSLLSGREQFF	TGTGCCAGCAGCTTATTATCTGGGAGGGAGCAGTTCTTC
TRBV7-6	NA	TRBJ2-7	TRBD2	CASSLGASGSYEQYF	TGTGCCAGCAGCTTAGGGGCTAGCGGGAGTTACGAGCAGTACTTC
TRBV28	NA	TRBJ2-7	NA	CASRIASSYEQYF	TGTGCCAGCAGGATAGCGAGCTCCTACGAGCAGTACTTC
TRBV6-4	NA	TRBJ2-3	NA	CASSDSGGFMTDTQYF	TGTGCCAGCAGTGACTCAGGAGGGTTCATGACAGATACGCAGTATTTT
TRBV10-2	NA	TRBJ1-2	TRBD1	CASSADRIYGYTF	TGCGCCAGCAGTGCGGACAGGATCTATGGCTACACCTTC
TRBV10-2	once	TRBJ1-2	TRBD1	CASSEATGRSNYGYTF	TGCGCCAGCAGTGAAGCGACAGGGCGTTCCAACTATGGCTACACCTTC
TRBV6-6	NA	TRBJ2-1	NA	CASSYPGTPNEQFF	TGTGCCAGCAGTTACCCCGGGACACCCAATGAGCAGTTCTTC
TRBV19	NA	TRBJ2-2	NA	CASSLTAGANTGELFF	TGTGCCAGTAGCCTAACGGCAGGGGCGAACACCGGGGAGCTGTTTTTT
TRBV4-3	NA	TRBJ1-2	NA	CASSQVLGLTGYGYTF	TGCGCCAGCAGCCAAGTTCTCGGACTGACAGGCTATGGCTACACCTTC
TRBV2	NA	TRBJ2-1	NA	CASSERGVAVYNEQFF	TGTGCCAGCAGTGAACGGGGAGTAGCGGTCTACAATGAGCAGTTCTTC
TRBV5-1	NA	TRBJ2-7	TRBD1	CASRATGGFVYEQYF	TGCGCCAGCAGGGCGACAGGGGGCTTCGTCTACGAGCAGTACTTC